This T cell receptor (beta chain) originates from a study of blood T cell repertoires in COVID-19. Study-wide context: Some COVID-19 samples were acute and others convalescent; all came from the United States, Italy and Spain. T cells, B-cell-depleted T cells, or PBMCs supplied cDNA or gDNA.

V dropped 6 bases and J dropped 7 bases, with 21 bases sitting between them. CDR3 size: 16 residues. The germline CDR1 and CDR2 sequences are SGHVS and FQNEAQ. In the original processing: Researchers report that nucleated cell counts were estimated from reference gene primer amplification. This table comes from immunoSEQ multiplex PCR, and its TCRdb copy is limited to in-frame clones, with some not included. Clone size and V and J calls were adopted from that table, with D and trimming inferred from the DNA. The repertoire holds 200,000 to 250,000 clones, with approximately 81% as singletons. This TCR came from a woman aged 80 or over with active or convalescent COVID-19. The rearrangement uses TRBV7-8 and TRBJ1-4; D remains unclear. Sequenced input: peripheral blood. CDR3 in DNA: TGTGCCAGCAGTTCCGGGGTAGTCCTAAGCGGTGAAAAACTGTTTTTT. This sequence encodes CASSSGVVLSGEKLFF.